The 30 T cell receptor beta chains in this list originate from one sample, sequenced in a study of CD8 T cells in ankylosing spondylitis (dated by TCRdb to the late 2010s). The library was obtained by 5' RACE. The data were produced on an Illumina HiSeq 2500. The public reads were run again by TCRdb, first through fastp at Q25 and then through MiXCR, and only productive beta chains were kept. Rows with one shared CDR3 protein collapse into an entry with the most common genes and DNA. The sample records about 400,000 distinct CDR3 sequences, roughly 22% of which are singletons. The ten most abundant clones make up roughly 14% of the sample. The material sequenced was blood, either unsorted or a sorted T cell fraction (not recorded which). The receptors shown here come from a male donor with ankylosing spondylitis or in good health (not recorded which).

As for this clonotype: This may arise from a read error, as a much more abundant clone is one base away. DNA for the CDR3: TGTGCCAGCAACCCTAGCGGGGAGAATGAGCAGTTCTTC. Its protein is CASNPSGENEQFF. The rearrangement uses TRBV27 and TRBJ2-1, with 9 bases aligning to TRBD2. V lost 7 bases to trimming and J lost 7 bases; unmatched junction nucleotides: 5. The CDR3 has 13 amino acids. Germline V CDR1 and CDR2: MNHEY, SMNVEV (reference sequence).

The CDR3 reads CASSLWGQGGSTDTQYF. Here the CDR3 DNA reads TGTGCCAGCAGCTTATGGGGACAGGGTGGGAGCACAGATACGCAGTATTTT. The J gene is TRBJ2-3, the V gene TRBV7-3; 9 nucleotides agree with TRBD1. V was pared by 2 bases and J by 0 bases, with 6 bases of the junction left unmatched. This CDR3 is built from 17 residues. From germline, CDR1 is SGHTA and CDR2 FQGTGA.

The chain links TRBV7-3 to TRBJ2-7; D might be TRBD1 or TRBD2, each matching 6 bases. The CDR3 runs to 15 residues. CDR1 is SGHTA and CDR2 is FQGTGA in the germline V gene. V gave up 5 bases and J gave up 3 bases, with 17 bases separating them. This CDR3 reads CASSLMGGSFYEQYF. As DNA, the CDR3 is TGTGCCAGCAGCCTAATGGGGGGCAGCTTCTACGAGCAGTACTTC.

The genes are TRBV7-6 and TRBJ2-1, with D uncertain. Germline values: CDR1 SGHVS, CDR2 FNYEAQ. The CDR3 sequence is 14 residues long. The V end lost 6 bases, the J end lost 4 bases, and 13 bases lay between the germline ends. CDR3 DNA sequence: TGTGCCAGCAGTGCGGCTACCCTATACAATGAGCAGTTCTTC. Encoded protein: CASSAATLYNEQFF.

Only a few counts were recorded for this clonotype. The chain is built from TRBV12-3 or TRBV12-4 and TRBJ2-1; TRBD1 aligns across 11 bases. The CDR3 sequence is 17 residues long. V lost 6 bases and J lost 8; bases outside the gene matches: 15. The CDR3 DNA follows: TGTGCCAGCAGCGTACTGCCCGGGACAGGGGGTCTCTATGAGCAGTTCTTC. The encoded protein is CASSVLPGTGGLYEQFF.

This chain uses TRBV7-9 with TRBJ2-7; D may be TRBD2 (6 bases). Germline V gene data show CDR1 as SEHNR and CDR2 as FQNEAQ (reference sequence). Trimming stripped 1 base from V and 1 base from J, with 11 bases between. The CDR3 spans 15 residues. Written as DNA, the CDR3 is TGTGCCAGCAGCTTAGAGTTGGAGGGGTCCTACGAGCAGTACTTC. Translating it yields CASSLELEGSYEQYF. Filled out from reference TRBV7-9 and TRBJ2-7, the complete variable domain reads DTGVSQNPRHKITKRGQNVTFRCDPISEHNRLYWYRQTLGQGPEFLTYFQNEAQLEKSRLLSDRFSAERPKGSFSTLEIQRTEQGDSAMYLCASSLELEGSYEQYFGPGTRLTVT.

This clonotype was counted a few times. The J gene is TRBJ2-1, the V gene TRBV5-1, with D perhaps TRBD2 (7 bases). The CDR3 extends over 18 amino acids. Germline CDR1 SGHRS, CDR2 YFSETQ. The ends were cut back, 4 bases at V and 1 base at J, with 21 bases in the middle. The DNA of the CDR3 is TGCGCCAGCAGCACCTGGGGGGGCCTATCCCCTTCCTACAATGAGCAGTTCTTC. It codes for CASSTWGGLSPSYNEQFF.

There are a few counts of this clonotype. The chain is built from TRBV29-1 and TRBJ2-1; 9 bases are shared with TRBD2. After removal of 2 bases from V and 0 bases from J, the junction contained 5 bases not matched to a gene. CDR3 length: 16 amino acids. Germline V gives CDR1 SQVTM, CDR2 ANQGSEA. Here the CDR3 reads CSVESPSGVSYNEQFF. CDR3 in DNA: TGCAGCGTTGAATCTCCTAGCGGGGTCTCCTACAATGAGCAGTTCTTC.

The chain uses TRBV12-3 or TRBV12-4 and TRBJ2-7, with a weak D call TRBD1 (5 bases). V was clipped by 2 bases and J by 2 bases, with 10 bases between them. The CDR3 sequence is 14 residues long. Here the CDR3 DNA reads TGTGCCAGCAGTTTAAGGGGTCTGGCCTACGAGCAGTACTTC. This codes for CASSLRGLAYEQYF.

This clonotype showed up just a few times. This chain uses TRBV25-1 with TRBJ2-5; no clear D gene. CDR1 and CDR2 from the germline V gene are MGHDK and SYGVNS. The length of the CDR3 is 15 residues. Trimming pared 2 bases from V and 0 bases from J, leaving 10 bases between. CDR3 sequence reads: CASSEGRKNQETQYF. CDR3 nucleotide sequence: TGTGCCAGCAGTGAAGGCCGAAAAAACCAAGAGACCCAGTACTTC.

As DNA, the CDR3 is TGCAGTGCCACTACAGGGACTGAAGCTTTCTTT. Translation gives CSATTGTEAFF. The chain links TRBV20-1 to TRBJ1-1; D may be TRBD1 (6 bases). CDR1 DFQATT and CDR2 SNEGSKA come from the germline V gene (reference sequence). The CDR3 sequence is 11 residues long. V was cut by 6 bases and J by 5 bases, with 10 bases left in between.

The rearrangement joins TRBV5-1 to TRBJ2-1, with 14 bases that match TRBD2. CDR1 and CDR2 from the germline V gene are SGHRS and YFSETQ. The CDR3 is 16 residues long. V was clipped by 4 bases and J by 9 bases; unmatched bases: 9. In nucleotides, the CDR3 is TGCGCCAGCAGCCCGGGACTAGCGGGGGCCCGGAGTGAGCAGTTCTTC. Translation gives CASSPGLAGARSEQFF.

The sample holds a few counts of this clonotype. The rearrangement joins TRBV20-1 to TRBJ2-7; 10 nucleotides line up with TRBD1. The CDR3 contains 15 residues. Per germline, CDR1 DFQATT and CDR2 SNEGSKA (reference sequence). V lost 2 bases and J lost 3; bases outside the gene matches: 7. CDR3 protein: CSARPPGQGDYEQYF. The CDR3 DNA sequence: TGCAGTGCTAGACCCCCCGGACAGGGGGACTACGAGCAGTACTTC.

The V gene is TRBV7-9, the J gene TRBJ2-3, with 7 bases that match TRBD1. Unmatched junction bases numbered 7, after V lost 4 bases and J lost 0 bases. The CDR3 sequence is 16 residues long. CDR1 and CDR2 (germline): SEHNR, FQNEAQ (reference sequence). CDR3 DNA: TGTGCCAGCAGCTCCGACAGGGTGCCGAGCACAGATACGCAGTATTTT. Residues: CASSSDRVPSTDTQYF.

In its sample, this clonotype was seen a few times. The genes are TRBV7-9 and TRBJ2-7, with 10 bases fitting TRBD1. V shed 5 bases, J shed 3 bases, and the junction held 10 bases outside the gene matches. The germline V gene has CDR1 SEHNR and CDR2 FQNEAQ (reference sequence). The CDR3 sequence is 16 residues long. DNA of the CDR3: TGTGCCAGCAGCGCACTCCCGGGACAGGGGTTCTACGAGCAGTACTTC. Translated: CASSALPGQGFYEQYF. The full variable domain, completed using reference TRBV7-9 and TRBJ2-7, is DTGVSQNPRHKITKRGQNVTFRCDPISEHNRLYWYRQTLGQGPEFLTYFQNEAQLEKSRLLSDRFSAERPKGSFSTLEIQRTEQGDSAMYLCASSALPGQGFYEQYFGPGTRLTVT.

This clonotype has just a few counts. The V and J genes are TRBV24-1 and TRBJ2-3; no definite D call. Germline-derived CDR1 and CDR2 are KGHDR and SFDVKD. The CDR3 length is 13 residues. The V end was cut by 5 bases, the J end by 1 base, with 6 bases between. This CDR3 is CATSGRRTDTQYF. The CDR3 nucleotides read TGTGCCACCAGTGGCAGACGCACAGATACGCAGTATTTT.

The chain is built from TRBV10-3 and TRBJ1-5; the D gene is possibly TRBD1 (6 bases). The germline V gene encodes CDR1 ENHRY and CDR2 SYGVKD. Trimming pared 3 bases from V and 6 bases from J, leaving 18 bases between. This CDR3 is built from 16 residues. The CDR3 is CAISDPGAGAGQPQHF. CDR3 nucleotides: TGTGCCATCAGTGATCCAGGGGCCGGGGCCGGTCAGCCCCAGCATTTT.

The chain carries TRBV7-8 and TRBJ2-7; 10 bases map to TRBD1. V shed 3 bases and J 4 bases; nucleotides not matched to a gene: 6. The CDR3 length is 15 residues. The germline V gene has CDR1 SGHVS and CDR2 FQNEAQ. This CDR3 is CASSLETGGFYEQYF. In nucleotides, the CDR3 is TGTGCCAGCAGCTTGGAGACAGGGGGCTTTTACGAGCAGTACTTC.

This clonotype was counted between two and nine times. The chain is built from TRBV29-1 and TRBJ2-7; 8 bases line up with TRBD1. With 7 bases clipped from V and 0 bases from J, the junction kept 5 bases outside the gene matches. The CDR3 is 13 amino acids. Germline V gene lookup returns CDR1 SQVTM and CDR2 ANQGSEA. CDR3 sequence (DNA): TGCAGCGCCACAGGGGGTAGCTCCTACGAGCAGTACTTC. Translated: CSATGGSSYEQYF.

This chain connects TRBV12-3 or TRBV12-4 to TRBJ2-5; 8 nucleotides agree with TRBD1. V lost 5 bases to trimming and J lost 0 bases; unmatched junction nucleotides: 11. CDR3 size: 17 residues. CDR3 bases: TGTGCCAGCAGTCCCATCGGACAGGGACCGTACCAAGAGACCCAGTACTTC. It yields the protein CASSPIGQGPYQETQYF.

The V call is TRBV27, the J call TRBJ2-3, with D unclear. Trimming shortened V by 3 bases and J by 2 bases, and 9 bases separated the two germline ends. The CDR3 runs 14 residues. CDR1 MNHEY and CDR2 SMNVEV come from the germline V gene (reference sequence). Here the CDR3 reads CASSFSLDTDTQYF. CDR3 sequence (DNA): TGTGCCAGCAGTTTCTCCCTAGACACAGATACGCAGTATTTT.

The genes are TRBV6-2 or TRBV6-3 and TRBJ2-7; 8 bases match TRBD2. The V gene end was trimmed by 4 bases and the J gene end by 3 bases; junction bases not matched to a gene: 2. Germline lookup yields CDR1 MNHEY and CDR2 SVGEGT. The CDR3 loop spans 13 amino acids. Written as DNA, the CDR3 is TGTGCCAGCAGTTTAGCGGGGATCTACGAGCAGTACTTC. It encodes CASSLAGIYEQYF.

The V call is TRBV7-6, the J call TRBJ1-1; tentatively, D is TRBD1 (5 bases). V was pared by 5 bases and J by 3 bases, with 16 bases between. Germline CDR1 reads SGHVS; CDR2 reads FNYEAQ. This CDR3 has 15 residues. The CDR3 spells CASSPAGLADTEAFF. CDR3 DNA sequence: TGTGCCAGCAGCCCAGCAGGGTTAGCGGACACTGAAGCTTTCTTT.

This clonotype was observed a few times. V usage is TRBV4-1 and J usage is TRBJ2-3; possible D gene TRBD2, 5 bases. This CDR3 is built from 15 residues. Germline V gives CDR1 MGHRA, CDR2 YSYEKL. V was cut by 3 bases and J by 2 bases, with 12 bases left in between. The DNA of the CDR3 is TGCGCCAGCAGCCAGTACGAGGGTTCCACAGATACGCAGTATTTT. Its protein product is CASSQYEGSTDTQYF.

This clonotype was seen many times. The chain carries TRBV12-3 or TRBV12-4 and TRBJ2-2, with D hard to call. V was trimmed by 6 bases and J by 9 bases, leaving 11 bases between them. There are 12 residues in the CDR3. CDR3 in DNA: TGTGCCAGCAGAGAGGACGACCGGGAGCTGTTTTTT. Its protein product is CASREDDRELFF.

This clonotype was found many times. The V gene is TRBV6-1, the J gene TRBJ2-5; D might be TRBD1 (7 bases). The germline gives CDR1 MNHNS, CDR2 SASEGT. The V end lost 8 bases, the J end lost 3 bases, and 16 bases lay between the germline ends. This CDR3 comprises 14 residues. The CDR3 DNA is TGTGCCAGCTCCAGGGGGGTCGGTAAAGAGACCCAGTACTTC. Translating gives CASSRGVGKETQYF.

There are a few counts of this clonotype. This chain connects TRBV21-1 to TRBJ2-7; no DNA check was done on the table's D call, TRBD1. TRBV21-1 is reported as a pseudogene. The CDR3 runs to 16 residues. CDR3 sequence reads: CASSKGAHRGPYEQYF. As DNA, the CDR3 is TGTGCCAGCAGCAAAGGGGCGCACAGGGGACCATACGAGCAGTACTTC.

This chain connects TRBV9 to TRBJ2-3, with D tentatively TRBD2 (7 bases). Germline assignment: CDR1 SGDLS and CDR2 YYNGEE. Deletions cut 3 bases from V and 2 bases from J, with 10 bases between. There are 14 residues in the CDR3. CDR3 bases: TGTGCCAGCAGCGAGGGGGGGCTCACAGATACGCAGTATTTT. Amino acid sequence: CASSEGGLTDTQYF.

In this sample, this clonotype turned up a few times. The J gene is TRBJ2-1, the V gene TRBV5-1, with TRBD1 matching 7 bases. Germline trimming cut 0 bases from V and 5 bases from J; bases unmatched to any gene: 8. The CDR3 has 16 amino acids. Germline V gene sequence: CDR1 SGHRS, CDR2 YFSETQ. CDR3 amino acids: CASSLVAGGDNNEQFF. CDR3 in DNA: TGCGCCAGCAGCTTGGTGGCAGGGGGAGATAACAATGAGCAGTTCTTC.

The chain is built from TRBV28 and TRBJ2-5, with 9 positions matching TRBD2. Germline V gene lookup returns CDR1 MDHEN and CDR2 SYDVKM. This CDR3 spans 15 amino acids. J was trimmed by 5 bases and V by 6 bases; bases with no gene match: 10. CDR3 sequence: CASRDIARGGETQYF. CDR3 sequence (DNA): TGTGCCAGCAGGGACATAGCGCGGGGGGGCGAGACCCAGTACTTC.